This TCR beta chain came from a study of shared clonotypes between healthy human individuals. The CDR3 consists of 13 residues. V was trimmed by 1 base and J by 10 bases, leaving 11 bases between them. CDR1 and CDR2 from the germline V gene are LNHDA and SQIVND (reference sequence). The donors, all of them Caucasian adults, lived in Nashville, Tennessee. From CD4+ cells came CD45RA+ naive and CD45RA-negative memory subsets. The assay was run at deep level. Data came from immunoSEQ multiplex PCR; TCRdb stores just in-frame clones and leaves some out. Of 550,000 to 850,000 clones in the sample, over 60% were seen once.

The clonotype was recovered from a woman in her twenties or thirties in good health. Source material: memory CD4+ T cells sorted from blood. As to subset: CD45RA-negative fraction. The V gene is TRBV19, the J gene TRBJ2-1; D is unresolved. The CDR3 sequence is CASSIGRDSEQFF. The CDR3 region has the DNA TGTGCCAGTAGTATAGGGCGAGACTCGGAGCAGTTCTTC. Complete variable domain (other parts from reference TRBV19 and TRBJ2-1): DGGITQSPKYLFRKEGQNVTLSCEQNLNHDAMYWYRQDPGQGLRLIYYSQIVNDFQKGDIAEGYSVSREKKESFPLTVTSAQKNPTAFYLCASSIGRDSEQFFGPGTRLTVL.